The clone carrying this T cell receptor beta chain came up a few times. Its target is unknown. CDR1 and CDR2 from the germline V gene are SQVTM and ANQGSEA. Trimming took off 5 bases at V and 4 bases at J, with 8 bases between the two ends. CDR3 length: 11 residues. The source of the sample is a study of T-cell memory formation after mild COVID-19. Study conclusions and caveats: The pre-infection memory compartment contained some responding clones, suggesting cross-reactive memory joined. Clones that shrank (day 15 to 85) were balanced CD4/CD8, whereas later expanders leaned CD4+. Shrinking CD4+ clones were chiefly CM and EM; CD8+ ones were chiefly EMRA.

TCR alpha and TCR beta cDNA libraries with sample barcodes and UMIs came from 5'RACE using constant-segment primers. A single record per CDR3 protein comes from TCRdb applying MiXCR to the 5' RACE reads. Among about 250,000 distinct CDR3 sequences listed, 16% were seen once. The chain carries TRBV29-1 and TRBJ1-1, with a weak D call TRBD1 (5 bases). Sequenced: PBMCs or a T cell subset sorted from them (not recorded which). The sequence was obtained from a young man who had mild COVID-19 (a few samples of this study predate the infection). Cell type and time point are not known. DNA for the CDR3: TGCAGCGTTCGGGGGTTCACTGAAGCTTTCTTT. Translated, it gives CSVRGFTEAFF.